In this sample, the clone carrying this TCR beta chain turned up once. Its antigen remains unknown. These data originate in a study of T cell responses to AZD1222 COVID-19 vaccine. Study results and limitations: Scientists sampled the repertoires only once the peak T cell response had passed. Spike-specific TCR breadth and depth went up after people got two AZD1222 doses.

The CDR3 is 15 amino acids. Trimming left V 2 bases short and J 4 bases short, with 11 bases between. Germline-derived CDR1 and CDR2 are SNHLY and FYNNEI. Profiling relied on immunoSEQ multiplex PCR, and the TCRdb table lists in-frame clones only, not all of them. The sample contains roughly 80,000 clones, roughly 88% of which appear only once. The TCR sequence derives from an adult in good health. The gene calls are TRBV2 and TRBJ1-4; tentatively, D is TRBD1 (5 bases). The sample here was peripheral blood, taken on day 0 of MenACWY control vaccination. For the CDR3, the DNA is TGTGCCAGCAGTGAATTAGTGGGGGGTAATGAAAAACTGTTTTTT. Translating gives CASSELVGGNEKLFF.